The rows below give T cell receptor beta chains drawn from one sample of a study of OX40 agonist ivuxolimab in advanced cancers. Profiling relied on immunoSEQ multiplex PCR, and the TCRdb table lists in-frame clones only, not all of them. The data show 90,000 or so clones, with roughly 89% seen just once and about 1.5% held by the top ten. The sample here was CD4+ or CD8+ T cells sorted from blood, taken in a trial of the OX40 agonist ivuxolimab. These receptors came from an adult with an advanced solid tumor such as melanoma, head and neck, liver or kidney cancer. The CDR3 runs from the conserved cysteine through the conserved F or W. D genes are given only for firm matches. Size is omitted from some rows. Given values are once, few, many or a class for expanded clones.

CDR3aa,CDR3nt,v_gene,j_gene,abundance,d_gene
CASSEARDRDAEAFF,TGTGCCAGCAGTGAAGCCCGGGACAGGGATGCTGAAGCTTTCTTT,TRBV6-1,TRBJ1-1,.,TRBD1
CASSKRGQVITYEQYF,TGTGCCAGCAGCAAAAGGGGACAGGTCATTACCTACGAGCAGTACTTC,TRBV21-1,TRBJ2-7,.,.
CASKGVSYNSPLHF,TGTGCCAGCAAGGGCGTCTCCTATAATTCACCCCTCCACTTT,TRBV6-1,TRBJ1-6,.,.
CASSSTGGTNEKLFF,TGCGCCAGCAGCTCGACGGGGGGGACTAATGAAAAACTGTTTTTT,TRBV5-1,TRBJ1-4,.,.
CATSRGIAYEQYF,TGCGCCACCAGCAGGGGTATAGCCTACGAGCAGTACTTC,TRBV15,TRBJ2-7,.,.
CASSAGLVGATNEKLFF,TGTGCCAGCAGCGCTGGGTTGGTGGGGGCAACTAATGAAAAACTGTTTTTT,TRBV7-6,TRBJ1-4,.,.
CASSPRDGYEQYF,TGTGCCAGCAGCCCGCGGGACGGCTACGAGCAGTACTTC,TRBV5-4,TRBJ2-7,.,.
CASSSGPLGDTGELFF,TGCGCCAGCAGCTCGGGACCCCTAGGGGACACCGGGGAGCTGTTTTTT,TRBV5-1,TRBJ2-2,.,.
CASSLGGVGTDTQYF,TGTGCCAGCAGCTTAGGTGGAGTGGGAACAGATACGCAGTATTTT,TRBV7-2,TRBJ2-3,.,.
CAWSPRGLVGADTQYF,TGTGCCTGGAGTCCAAGGGGATTAGTCGGGGCAGATACGCAGTATTTT,TRBV30,TRBJ2-3,.,.
CAISPRTSEETQYF,TGTGCCATCAGTCCTCGGACTAGCGAGGAGACCCAGTACTTC,TRBV10-3,TRBJ2-5,.,TRBD2
CASSYLTDTQYF,TGTGCCAGCAGTTACCTCACAGATACGCAGTATTTT,TRBV6-6,TRBJ2-3,.,.
CASSATSSGPDTQYF,TGCGCCAGCAGCGCCACTAGCTCCGGGCCAGATACGCAGTATTTT,TRBV5-1,TRBJ2-3,.,.
CASSSRGASYNEQFF,TGCGCCAGCAGCTCCCGGGGGGCCTCCTACAATGAGCAGTTCTTC,TRBV5-1,TRBJ2-1,.,.
CASSLMSGGYNEQFF,TGTGCCAGCAGCTTAATGAGCGGGGGCTACAATGAGCAGTTCTTC,TRBV11-3,TRBJ2-1,.,TRBD2
CASSLLSGTDNEQFF,TGTGCCAGCAGCCTCCTATCCGGGACAGACAATGAGCAGTTCTTC,TRBV7-2,TRBJ2-1,.,TRBD1
CASRPRASGGTDTQYF,TGTGCCAGTAGACCCCGGGCTAGCGGGGGCACAGATACGCAGTATTTT,TRBV19,TRBJ2-3,.,TRBD2
CASSEAATSPYNEQFF,TGTGCCAGCAGTGAAGCCGCGACTAGCCCCTACAATGAGCAGTTCTTC,TRBV2,TRBJ2-1,.,TRBD2
CASSPEGRDHDTQYF,TGCGCCAGCAGCCCGGAAGGTAGGGATCATGATACGCAGTATTTT,TRBV5-1,TRBJ2-3,.,.
CASSQGDRSTGEQFF,TGTGCCAGTAGCCAGGGGGACAGGAGTACAGGTGAGCAGTTCTTC,TRBV19,TRBJ2-1,.,TRBD1
CASSLAGPYEQYF,TGTGCCAGCAGCTTGGCCGGCCCATACGAGCAGTACTTC,TRBV5-5,TRBJ2-7,.,.
CASTPQRDRGETQYF,TGTGCCAGCACCCCCCAACGGGACAGGGGAGAGACCCAGTACTTC,TRBV2,TRBJ2-5,.,TRBD1
CASSLDRAEYEQYF,TGTGCCAGCAGCTTGGACAGGGCGGAATACGAGCAGTACTTC,TRBV7-9,TRBJ2-7,.,TRBD1
CASSVGGVYEQYF,TGTGCCAGCAGCGTTGGGGGGGTTTACGAGCAGTACTTC,TRBV28,TRBJ2-7,.,TRBD2
CASSYTAQMSQPQHF,TGTGCCAGCAGTTATACCGCTCAGATGAGTCAGCCCCAGCATTTT,TRBV6-5,TRBJ1-5,.,.
CASSSGLVISEQFF,TGTGCCAGCAGCTCGGGACTAGTTATTAGTGAGCAGTTCTTC,TRBV7-8,TRBJ2-1,once,TRBD2
CASSSRQGTSYEQYF,TGTGCCAGCAGTTCGAGACAGGGGACTTCCTACGAGCAGTACTTC,TRBV27,TRBJ2-7,once,TRBD1
CASSPRLASSYNEQFF,TGTGCCAGTAGTCCCCGACTAGCGAGCTCCTACAATGAGCAGTTCTTC,TRBV19,TRBJ2-1,.,TRBD2
CASSPVGGGAGTEAFF,TGTGCCAGCAGCCCTGTCGGAGGGGGCGCAGGGACTGAAGCTTTCTTT,TRBV14,TRBJ1-1,.,TRBD1
CASSQQGVGQPQHF,TGTGCCAGCAGCCAACAGGGGGTGGGTCAGCCCCAGCATTTT,TRBV6-6,TRBJ1-5,.,TRBD1
CAISGQGGGEKLFF,TGTGCCATCAGTGGACAGGGGGGAGGTGAAAAACTGTTTTTT,TRBV10-3,TRBJ1-4,.,TRBD1
CASSTGGPGNTIYF,TGTGCCAGTAGCACCGGGGGCCCTGGAAACACCATATATTTT,TRBV19,TRBJ1-3,.,.